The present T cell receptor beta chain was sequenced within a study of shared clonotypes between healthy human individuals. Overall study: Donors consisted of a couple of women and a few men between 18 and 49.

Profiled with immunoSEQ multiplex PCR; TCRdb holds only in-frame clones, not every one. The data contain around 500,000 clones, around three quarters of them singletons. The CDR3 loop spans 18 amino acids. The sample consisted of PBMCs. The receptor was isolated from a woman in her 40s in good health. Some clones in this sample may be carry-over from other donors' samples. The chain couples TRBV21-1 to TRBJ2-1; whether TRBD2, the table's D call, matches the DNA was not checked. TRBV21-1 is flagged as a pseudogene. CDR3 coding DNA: TGTGCCAGCAGCAAAGCGGGGGTTGGGGAGGGCCGGGACAATGAGCAGTTCTTC. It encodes CASSKAGVGEGRDNEQFF.